This T cell receptor (beta chain) was observed in a study of CD8 T cells in ankylosing spondylitis. TCRdb reprocessed the 5' RACE reads with MiXCR, giving one entry per CDR3 protein. The table records 350,000 or so distinct CDR3 sequences, 11% of them present only once. Concerning this clonotype: The antigen remains unidentified.

Broader study findings: Seemingly characteristic of ankylosing spondylitis blood was a TCR beta motif consisting of fewer than 10 highly homologous variants. According to the report, clones linked to the disease were significantly enriched in matched synovial fluid samples taken from ankylosing spondylitis patients.

Input material: blood, either unsorted or a sorted T cell fraction (not recorded which). This receptor was identified in a female donor with ankylosing spondylitis or in good health (not recorded which).

The CDR3 reads CSASEGRGDQPQHF. The DNA of the CDR3 is TGCAGTGCTAGTGAAGGGCGCGGGGATCAGCCCCAGCATTTT. The rearrangement uses TRBV20-1 and TRBJ1-5; no definite D call. Germline CDR1 DFQATT, CDR2 SNEGSKA (reference sequence). V dropped 3 bases and J dropped 5 bases, with 14 bases sitting between them. This CDR3 comprises 14 residues.